The following is a TCR beta chain sequence with its context. The data stem from a study of shared clonotypes between healthy human individuals. Study in general: Per-donor plates numbered three CD4 naive, three CD4 memory, two CD8 naive and one CD8 memory.

Replicate PCRs run on sorted subsets employed roughly 190 ng DNA, approximately 30,000 T cell genomes. TCRdb's copy holds only in-frame clones and misses some; the assay was immunoSEQ multiplex PCR. The repertoire holds hundreds of thousands of clones, about two thirds seen once, with under 2% in the top ten. What was sequenced was memory CD4+ T cells sorted from blood. Indicated subset: CD45RA-negative fraction. The clonotype was recovered from a woman aged 30 to 39 in good health.

CDR3: CASSETSGRAGHEQYF. For the CDR3, the DNA is TGCGCCAGCAGCGAGACTAGCGGGAGGGCCGGACACGAGCAGTACTTC. The rearrangement uses TRBV5-1 and TRBJ2-7; 14 bases are shared with TRBD2. In germline, CDR1 is SGHRS, CDR2 YFSETQ. Unmatched junction bases numbered 8, after V lost 4 bases and J lost 5 bases. The CDR3 contains 16 residues.